The rows below give T cell receptor beta chains drawn from one sample of a study of shared clonotypes between healthy human individuals. Data came from immunoSEQ multiplex PCR; TCRdb stores just in-frame clones and leaves some out. This repertoire shows around 2.1 million clones, roughly 91% found once; its top ten account for 1.5% to 2%. The sample was naive CD8+ T cells from PBMCs. These receptors were taken from a man aged 18-30 years in good health. Some clones in this sample may be carry-over from other donors' samples. The CDR3 runs from the conserved cysteine through the conserved F or W. The D gene is left open where the match is weak. Clone size is not always given. Where it is, it says once, few, many or a class for expanded clones.

j_call d_call v_call clone_size cdr3_nt cdr3_aa
TRBJ1-5 NA TRBV25-1 NA TGTGCCAGCAGTGAATTCGGGGGCGGACAGCCCCAGCATTTT CASSEFGGGQPQHF
TRBJ1-1 TRBD1 TRBV28 NA TGTGCCAGCAGTCGGGAAAATTATCAGGGGGTCCTTACTGAAGCTTTCTTT CASSRENYQGVLTEAFF
TRBJ2-7 TRBD2 TRBV6-1 NA TGTGCCAGCAGTGTCTTACCGGGACTAGCGGGGTACGAGCAGTACTTC CASSVLPGLAGYEQYF
TRBJ2-3 NA TRBV11-2 NA TGTGCCAGCAGCTTAGTGGGTACAACGGGGGATACGCAGTATTTT CASSLVGTTGDTQYF
TRBJ2-3 NA TRBV9 NA TGTGCCAGCAGCGTAGATCGGGGAGATACGCAGTATTTT CASSVDRGDTQYF
TRBJ1-5 NA TRBV28 NA TGTGCCAGCAGTTTATTGGCACTTAGCAATCAGCCCCAGCATTTT CASSLLALSNQPQHF
TRBJ1-1 NA TRBV15 NA TGTGCCACCAGCAGAGATACGGGCAGGGCCACTGAAGCTTTCTTT CATSRDTGRATEAFF
TRBJ2-5 NA TRBV4-1 NA TGCGCCAGCAGCCAAGGGTGGGGGATTCGGTACCAAGAGACCCAGTACTTC CASSQGWGIRYQETQYF
TRBJ2-1 NA TRBV5-6 NA TGTGCCAGCAGCTTGTGGGGCGGGGTCACCTACAATGAGCAGTTCTTC CASSLWGGVTYNEQFF
TRBJ2-1 NA TRBV4-3 NA TGCGCCAGCAGCCAAGGTTTATCTCGCAATGAGCAGTTCTTC CASSQGLSRNEQFF
TRBJ1-3 NA TRBV7-2 NA TGTGCCAGCAACCCCAATCGGATCTCTGGAAACACCATATATTTT CASNPNRISGNTIYF
TRBJ1-5 NA TRBV19 once TGTGCCAGTAGTATCTCTTACGCCTACAATCAGCCCCAGCATTTT CASSISYAYNQPQHF
TRBJ1-4 TRBD1 TRBV27 NA TGTGCCAGCAGTTTAGTTTGGACAGGGGGGATTCAGGCTGAAAAACTGTTTTTT CASSLVWTGGIQAEKLFF
TRBJ2-1 TRBD2 TRBV14 NA TGTGCCAGCAGCCAGCTAGCGGGAGGGTCCTACAATGAGCAGTTCTTC CASSQLAGGSYNEQFF
TRBJ2-7 NA TRBV7-9 NA TGTGCCAGCAGCTTAGGGAGCTACGAGCAGTACTTC CASSLGSYEQYF
TRBJ2-7 NA TRBV4-1 NA TGCGCCAGCAGCCACGGGACGGGCTCCTACGAGCAGTACTTC CASSHGTGSYEQYF
TRBJ2-1 NA TRBV7-3 NA TGTGCCAGCAGCCCGTGGGACTCTCCTGACGACAAAAATGAGCAGTTCTTC CASSPWDSPDDKNEQFF
TRBJ2-7 NA TRBV5-1 NA TGCGCCAGCAGCTTTGTGGGGCGCGAGCAGTACTTC CASSFVGREQYF
TRBJ1-2 TRBD1 TRBV9 once TGTGCCAGCAGAGCTACCGGGACAGGGGGCGTCGGCTATGGCTACACCTTC CASRATGTGGVGYGYTF
TRBJ2-3 NA TRBV25-1 NA TGTGCCAGCAGTGTGTGGGGCCAAACAGATACGCAGTATTTT CASSVWGQTDTQYF
TRBJ2-2 NA TRBV9 NA TGTGCCAGCAGCGTAGTTGGGTATCGGGCAGTAACCGGGGAGCTGTTTTTT CASSVVGYRAVTGELFF
TRBJ2-7 TRBD2 TRBV6-1 NA TGTGCCAGCAGAAGCGGGAGCTCCTACGAGCAGTACTTC CASRSGSSYEQYF
TRBJ2-2 TRBD1 TRBV5-3 NA TGTGCCAGAAGCCCCTGGGACAGGCCCCTCTACTACACCGGGGAGCTGTTTTTT CARSPWDRPLYYTGELFF
TRBJ2-2 TRBD2 TRBV2 NA TGTGCCAGAACTCAGCGGGAGTCAGACACCGGGGAGCTGTTTTTT CARTQRESDTGELFF
TRBJ2-5 NA TRBV28 NA TGTGCCACTCGTACCCGTAGGCAGGCGCAAGAGACCCAGTACTTC CATRTRRQAQETQYF
TRBJ2-1 NA TRBV7-9 NA TGTGCCAGCAGCTTGGCGACTAGGGGGGGCTCCTACAATGAGCAGTTCTTC CASSLATRGGSYNEQFF
TRBJ2-5 TRBD2 TRBV7-3 NA TGTGCCAGCAGCCCGGGGACTAGCGGGCAAGAGACCCAGTACTTC CASSPGTSGQETQYF
TRBJ2-1 NA TRBV9 NA TGTGCCAGCAGCGTAGTAGGGGACCTGGGGTACAATGAGCAGTTCTTC CASSVVGDLGYNEQFF
TRBJ1-2 NA TRBV5-1 NA TGCGCCAGCAGCCCCGAGTGGATCGATGGCTACACCTTC CASSPEWIDGYTF
TRBJ2-2 NA TRBV19 NA TGTGCCAGTAGTATCGCCGGGGACACCGGGGAGCTGTTTTTT CASSIAGDTGELFF
TRBJ2-1 NA TRBV4-1 NA TGCGCCAGCAGCTGGGAGGCACCCAATGAGCAGTTCTTC CASSWEAPNEQFF
TRBJ1-4 NA TRBV11-2 once TGTGCCAGCAGCCTCGGCAGGGAGGATGAAAAACTGTTTTTT CASSLGREDEKLFF
TRBJ2-7 NA TRBV19 NA TGTGCCAGTAGTCCTGCGGAAGGGACGGTTGTTTTCGAGCAGTACTTC CASSPAEGTVVFEQYF
TRBJ1-1 NA TRBV7-2 NA TGTGCCAGCAGCCCCCCAGGTGAAGCTTTCTTT CASSPPGEAFF
TRBJ1-2 NA TRBV7-9 NA TGTGCCAGCAGCTTGGGCGAGGGCCCTAACTATGGCTACACCTTC CASSLGEGPNYGYTF
TRBJ1-5 TRBD1 TRBV30 NA TGTGCCTTACCCGGACAGGGAACATTCTATAGCAATCAGCCCCAGCATTTT CALPGQGTFYSNQPQHF
TRBJ2-3 NA TRBV9 NA TGTGCCAGCATAGGGGGAACAGGGTGGTTCCCAGATACGCAGTATTTT CASIGGTGWFPDTQYF
TRBJ2-5 NA TRBV5-1 NA TGCGCCAGCAGCTTGGTCGTTATCAGTGTTAAAGAGACCCAGTACTTC CASSLVVISVKETQYF
TRBJ2-7 NA TRBV19 NA TGTGCCAGTAGTCCGATGGACGGAGTTGAGCAGTACTTC CASSPMDGVEQYF
TRBJ1-2 NA TRBV28 NA TGTGCCAGCAGTTTAGGGGCCTGGGCTAACTATGGCTACACCTTC CASSLGAWANYGYTF
TRBJ1-5 NA TRBV19 NA TGTGCCAGTAGTATCCTAACCACAGGGCCAAATCAGCCCCAGCATTTT CASSILTTGPNQPQHF
TRBJ1-1 NA TRBV10-2 few TGCGCCAGCAGCTCCAGGGGCACTGAAGCTTTCTTT CASSSRGTEAFF
TRBJ1-2 NA TRBV27 NA TGTGCCAGCAGTTTCCGAGGTTCCTATGGCTACACCTTC CASSFRGSYGYTF
TRBJ2-1 NA TRBV27 NA TGTGCCAGCAGTTTATTGAACAGCAACAATGAGCAGTTCTTC CASSLLNSNNEQFF
TRBJ2-3 NA TRBV6-1 NA TGTGCCAGCAGTGAATCCCCAGGGATCACAGATACGCAGTATTTT CASSESPGITDTQYF
TRBJ2-3 NA TRBV27 NA TGTGCCAGGGGGGTCTACCGTGATACGCAGTATTTT CARGVYRDTQYF
TRBJ1-1 NA TRBV11-3 NA TGTGCCAGCAGCTTTTTTGGAGACACTGAAGCTTTCTTT CASSFFGDTEAFF
TRBJ1-1 NA TRBV25-1 NA TGTGCCAGCAGTGTTACAGAAAACACTGAAGCTTTCTTT CASSVTENTEAFF
TRBJ2-7 TRBD1 TRBV7-2 NA TGTGCCAGCAGCTTTTATCGGTCAGGGGGAGACAGCGTTTACGAGCAGTACTTC CASSFYRSGGDSVYEQYF
TRBJ2-1 TRBD1 TRBV5-8 NA TGTGCCAGCAGCTTGGAGGGGACAGGGATGGGTGGTGAGCAGTTCTTC CASSLEGTGMGGEQFF
TRBJ1-5 NA TRBV6-6 NA TGTGCCAGCAGTTACCGACAGCCATATAGCAATCAGCCCCAGCATTTT CASSYRQPYSNQPQHF